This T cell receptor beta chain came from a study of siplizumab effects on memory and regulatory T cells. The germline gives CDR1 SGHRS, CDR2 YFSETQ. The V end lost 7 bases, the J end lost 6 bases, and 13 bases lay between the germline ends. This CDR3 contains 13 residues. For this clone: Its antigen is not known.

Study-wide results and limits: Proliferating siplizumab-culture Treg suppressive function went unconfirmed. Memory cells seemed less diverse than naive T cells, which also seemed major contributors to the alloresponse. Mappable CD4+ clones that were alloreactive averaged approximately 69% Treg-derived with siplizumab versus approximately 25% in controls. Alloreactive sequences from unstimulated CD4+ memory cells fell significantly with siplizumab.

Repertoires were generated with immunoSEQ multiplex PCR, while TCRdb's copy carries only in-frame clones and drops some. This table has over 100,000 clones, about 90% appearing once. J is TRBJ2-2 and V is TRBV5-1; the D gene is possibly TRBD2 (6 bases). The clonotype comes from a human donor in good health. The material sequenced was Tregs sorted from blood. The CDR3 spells CASGRDKAGELFF. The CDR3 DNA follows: TGCGCCAGCGGGCGGGATAAAGCCGGGGAGCTGTTTTTT.